This T cell receptor (beta chain) was sequenced during a study of T cells in Graves' hyperthyroidism and ophthalmopathy. Sampled blood dates from first hyperthyroidism diagnosis, and it precedes any ophthalmopathy symptoms. The CDR3 consists of 13 residues. Germline V lookup: CDR1 KGHDR, CDR2 SFDVKD. V lost 0 bases, J lost 6 bases, and 1 base stayed unmatched. Researchers amplified the TCR beta CDR3 regions from RNA transcripts. A set of HTBI primers served as the primers for a first-round RT-PCR of the TCR CDR3. TCRdb ran MiXCR on the multiplex PCR reads and lists one entry per CDR3 protein. The sample contains about 770,000 distinct CDR3 sequences, around 20% of which appear only once. This clonotype appeared many times.

The chain recombines TRBV24-1 with TRBJ2-7, with 7 bases fitting TRBD2. The receptor was derived from a woman in her fifties or sixties with Graves' hyperthyroidism that later progressed to Graves' ophthalmopathy. Sample: blood. In DNA form, the CDR3 reads TGTGCCACCAGTGATTTGCGCGGGGGCGAGCAGTACTTC. Protein: CATSDLRGGEQYF.